This TCR beta chain stems from a study of cytomegalovirus exposure and HLA in healthy donors. At the level of the study: The platform used for the 120 validation repertoires matched that of the 650 to 750 first-cohort repertoires, a later analysis reported.

Generated by immunoSEQ multiplex PCR, the TCRdb table keeps only in-frame clones and is missing some. Of about 140,000 clones in the sample, around four fifths were seen once. Sequenced: PBMCs. This clonotype was sampled from a woman aged 25 to 39 in good health and CMV-seronegative.

The CDR3 loop reads CASSQQAGGALYGVEAFF. The CDR3 region has the DNA TGTGCCAGCAGCCAACAAGCGGGGGGGGCGCTTTACGGGGTTGAAGCTTTCTTT. The chain is built from TRBV7-8 and TRBJ1-1, with D possibly TRBD1 on 6 matching bases. V lost 5 bases to trimming and J lost 7 bases, with 29 bases between them. The CDR3 runs 18 residues. CDR1 and CDR2 (germline): SGHVS, FQNEAQ.